The sequence of this T cell receptor (beta chain) was determined in a study of T cell repertoires in cytomegalovirus infection. Study overall: Evidence of both CMV infection and a matching HLA type came from public TCR beta signatures.

In TCRdb, the reads were re-called with MiXCR into one record per CDR3 protein. This table has around 530,000 distinct CDR3 sequences, 16% appearing once. V was pared by 0 bases and J by 2 bases, with 7 bases between. Germline V gives CDR1 SGDLS, CDR2 YYNGEE. The CDR3 runs 14 residues. This TCR came from a human donor in good health (CMV status not recorded). Some clones in this sample may be carry-over from other donors' samples. Sequenced input: CD8+ T cells from PBMCs. The chain joins TRBV9 to TRBJ2-3; D call uncertain. CDR3 nucleotides: TGTGCCAGCAGCGTAGGTAGTATCACAGATACGCAGTATTTT. It is translated as CASSVGSITDTQYF.